The rows below give T cell receptor beta chains drawn from one sample of a study of cytomegalovirus exposure and HLA in healthy donors. Sequencing was performed with immunoSEQ multiplex PCR; in TCRdb, only in-frame clones are kept and a portion is missing. Of about 210,000 clones detected, around 80% appear once; the ten largest clones hold approximately 0.47%. The sequencing sample was made of PBMCs. Receptors originate from a boy between 10 and 17 years old in good health and CMV-seronegative. Each CDR3 is given with its conserved first and last residue. A D gene is named only where the DNA matches it firmly. Size tells how often a clone was seen (once, few, many) or the class of an expanded clone, and some rows leave it out.

J gene | clone size | V gene | D gene | CDR3 DNA | CDR3 protein
TRBJ1-1 | NA | TRBV30 | TRBD1 | TGTGCCTGGAGTGCCGACAGGGGGCCGAACCGGTTTGAAGCTTTCTTT | CAWSADRGPNRFEAFF
TRBJ2-3 | NA | TRBV7-2 | TRBD2 | TGTGCCAGCAGCTTAGCGGGAGGGTTCACAGATACGCAGTATTTT | CASSLAGGFTDTQYF
TRBJ1-5 | NA | TRBV5-8 | NA | TGTGCCAGCAGCTACCGCCGGGGGGAGGAGAGCAATCAGCCCCAGCATTTT | CASSYRRGEESNQPQHF
TRBJ1-1 | NA | TRBV25-1 | NA | TGTGCCAGCAGTGGACGGGGGACTGAAGCTTTCTTT | CASSGRGTEAFF
TRBJ1-1 | NA | TRBV6-5 | NA | TGTGCCAGCAGTTACCCGCGGGGTGGAGTAGCTTTCTTT | CASSYPRGGVAFF
TRBJ2-1 | NA | TRBV5-4 | TRBD2 | TGTGCCAGCAGCTCGTTTAGCGGGGGGGCTCCGAATGAGCAGTTCTTC | CASSSFSGGAPNEQFF
TRBJ2-7 | NA | TRBV2 | TRBD2 | TGTGCCAGCAGCCGGATAACTAGCGCCGGCGAGCAGTACTTC | CASSRITSAGEQYF
TRBJ2-1 | NA | TRBV2 | NA | TGTGCCAGCAGTGAACGGGGTAGCTCCTACAATGAGCAGTTCTTC | CASSERGSSYNEQFF
TRBJ1-2 | NA | TRBV6-5 | TRBD1 | TGTGCCAGCAGCCCGGGACAGACCTATGGCTACACCTTC | CASSPGQTYGYTF
TRBJ2-5 | NA | TRBV2 | TRBD2 | TGTGCCAGCAGTGGGACTAGCGGGAGAGAGACCCAGTACTTC | CASSGTSGRETQYF
TRBJ1-5 | NA | TRBV19 | TRBD1 | TGTGCCAGTACCACAGGACAGGGAAAGAACAATCAGCCCCAGCATTTT | CASTTGQGKNNQPQHF
TRBJ2-5 | few | TRBV6-5 | NA | TGTGCCAGCAGTTTGACAGGAGGTGGGGAGACCCAGTACTTC | CASSLTGGGETQYF
TRBJ1-2 | NA | TRBV5-6 | TRBD1 | TGTGCCAGCAGCTTAATCCAGGGGGAGGGCTACACCTTC | CASSLIQGEGYTF
TRBJ1-1 | NA | TRBV14 | TRBD1 | TGTGCCAGCAGCCAAGCCCCAGGGGGTGTCGGCACTGAAGCTTTCTTT | CASSQAPGGVGTEAFF
TRBJ2-7 | NA | TRBV7-2 | TRBD1 | TGTGCCAGCAGCTCACGACAGGGGGCGTATGAGCAGTACTTC | CASSSRQGAYEQYF